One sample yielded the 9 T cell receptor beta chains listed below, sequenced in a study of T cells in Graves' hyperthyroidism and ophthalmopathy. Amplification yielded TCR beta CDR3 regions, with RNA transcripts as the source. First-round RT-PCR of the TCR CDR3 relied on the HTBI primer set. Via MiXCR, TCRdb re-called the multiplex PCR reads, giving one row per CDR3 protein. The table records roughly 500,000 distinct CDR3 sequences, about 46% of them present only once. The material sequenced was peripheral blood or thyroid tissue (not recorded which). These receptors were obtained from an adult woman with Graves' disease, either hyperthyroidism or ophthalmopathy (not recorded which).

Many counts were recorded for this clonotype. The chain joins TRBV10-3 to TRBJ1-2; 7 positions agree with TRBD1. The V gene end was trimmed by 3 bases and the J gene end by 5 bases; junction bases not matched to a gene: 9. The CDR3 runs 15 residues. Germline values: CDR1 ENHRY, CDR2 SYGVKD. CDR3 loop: CAISDFNRGGYGYTF. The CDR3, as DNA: TGTGCCATCAGTGATTTCAACAGGGGAGGGTATGGCTACACCTTC.

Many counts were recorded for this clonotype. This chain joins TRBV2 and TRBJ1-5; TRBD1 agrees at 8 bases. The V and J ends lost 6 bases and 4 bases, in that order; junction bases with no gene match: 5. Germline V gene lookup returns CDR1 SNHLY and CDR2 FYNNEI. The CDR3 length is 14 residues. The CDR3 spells CASSLQGGNQPQHF. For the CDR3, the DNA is TGTGCCAGCAGCCTACAGGGGGGGAATCAGCCCCAGCATTTT.

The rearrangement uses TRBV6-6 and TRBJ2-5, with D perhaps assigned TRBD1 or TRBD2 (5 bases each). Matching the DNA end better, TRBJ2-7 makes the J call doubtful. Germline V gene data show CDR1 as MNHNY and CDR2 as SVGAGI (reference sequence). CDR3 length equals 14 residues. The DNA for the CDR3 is TGTGCCAGCAGACTACGCGAGGGGTTCTACGAGCAGTACTTC. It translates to CASRLREGFYEQYF.

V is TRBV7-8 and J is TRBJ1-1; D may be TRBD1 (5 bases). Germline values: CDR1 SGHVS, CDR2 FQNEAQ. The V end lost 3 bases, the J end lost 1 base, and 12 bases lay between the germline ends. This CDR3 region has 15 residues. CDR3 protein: CASSFGTGTNTEAFF. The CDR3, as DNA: TGTGCCAGCAGCTTTGGGACTGGGACGAACACTGAAGCTTTCTTT.

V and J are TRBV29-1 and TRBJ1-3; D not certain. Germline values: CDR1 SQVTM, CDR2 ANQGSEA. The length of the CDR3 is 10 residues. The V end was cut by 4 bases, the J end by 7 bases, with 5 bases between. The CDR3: CSVGSNTIYF. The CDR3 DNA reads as TGCAGCGTTGGGTCGAACACCATATATTTT.

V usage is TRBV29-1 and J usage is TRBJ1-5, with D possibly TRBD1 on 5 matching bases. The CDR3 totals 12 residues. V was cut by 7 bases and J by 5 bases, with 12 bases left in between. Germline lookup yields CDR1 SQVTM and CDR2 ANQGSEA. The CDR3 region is CSAVTADQPQHF. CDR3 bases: TGCAGCGCTGTGACAGCCGATCAGCCCCAGCATTTT.

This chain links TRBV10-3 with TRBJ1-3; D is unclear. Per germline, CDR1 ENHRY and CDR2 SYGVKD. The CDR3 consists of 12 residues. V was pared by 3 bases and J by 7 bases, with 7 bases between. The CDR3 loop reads CAISERMNTIYF. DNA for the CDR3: TGTGCCATCAGTGAACGGATGAACACCATATATTTT.

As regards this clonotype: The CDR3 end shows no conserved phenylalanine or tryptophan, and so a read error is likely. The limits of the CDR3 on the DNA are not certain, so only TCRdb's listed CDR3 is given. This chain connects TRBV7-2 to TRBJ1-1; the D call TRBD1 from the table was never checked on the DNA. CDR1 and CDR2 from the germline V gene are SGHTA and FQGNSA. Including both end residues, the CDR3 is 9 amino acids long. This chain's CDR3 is CASRRTEIY.

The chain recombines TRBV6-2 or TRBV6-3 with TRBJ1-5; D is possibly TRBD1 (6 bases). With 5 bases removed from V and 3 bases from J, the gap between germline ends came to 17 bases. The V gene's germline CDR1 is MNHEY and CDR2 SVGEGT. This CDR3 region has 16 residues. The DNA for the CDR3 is TGTGCCAGCAGTGCCCATCGAGGGGGTGACAATCAGCCCCAGCATTTT. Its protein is CASSAHRGGDNQPQHF.